This T cell receptor beta chain appears in the sequencing data of a study of blood T cell repertoires in COVID-19 (dated by TCRdb to the early 2020s). Looking at the study overall: Samples covering the acute and convalescent phases of COVID-19 were provided by collaborators in the United States, Italy and Spain. HLA class I and class II types, where available, came from metadata supplied by the sample provider rather than from assay-based typing. The repertoires were made available in a free public database intended to serve as a resource for research on the immune response to SARS-CoV-2. The samples were drawn from the first 160 participants of the ongoing ImmuneRACE study and from 1,254 subjects provided by 6 global collaborators. Deeply sampled blood TCRbeta repertoires from subjects exposed to, actively infected with, or recovered from COVID-19 were included in the dataset. Nearly every sample came with metadata listing a de-identified subject ID, COVID-19 status, age in years and sex. The material from the prospective study consisted of cDNA or gDNA derived from T cells, B-cell-depleted T cells, or PBMCs.

The collaborating institutions used their own protocols to collect whole blood in K2EDTA tubes. Collaborator samples were shipped for TCRbeta analysis as frozen whole blood, isolated PBMCs, or DNA extracted from either sample type. TCRbeta CDR3 regions were amplified from genomic DNA using the immunoSEQ Assay, a bias-controlled multiplex PCR. In the paper's pipeline: The number of nucleated cells in each sample was estimated by amplification of reference gene primers within the assay. To quantify the absolute abundance of each unique TCRbeta CDR3 rearrangement, sequence reads were collapsed and filtered. For each sample, productive Simpson clonality was calculated by taking the square root of Simpson's diversity index across productive rearrangements. TCRdb took over this immuneACCESS table, retaining in-frame rearrangements with V and J assigned. Such tables are incomplete; in checked studies, under half of the missing clones stem from an unresolved V gene, and the remainder is unexplained. The V and J calls and clone size were taken over from that table, and D and trimming were inferred from the DNA. Here the sample has over 130,000 clones; approximately 85% occur a single time. The ten largest account for over 2.5% of the sample.

With respect to this clone: Its antigen remains undetermined. The record has no base qualities; no much larger clone is one base away.

The CDR3 holds 15 amino acids from the cysteine to the phenylalanine. The DNA shown is the 45-base CDR3, in frame from base 1. The CDR1 and CDR2 encoded by the germline V gene are SGHVS and FNYEAQ. V gives up 2 bases and J gives up 0 bases, and the segment between their germline ends measures 10 bases. Findings and caveats that apply to the study as a whole: The quantity of clinical and demographic metadata differed by source and by participant and was supplied without curation.

Rearrangement joined TRBV7-6 to TRBJ1-2, with the D gene not clear enough to name. Sequences were obtained from peripheral blood. The sequence came from a man aged 50 or older with acute or convalescent COVID-19. The nucleotide sequence is TGTGCCAGCAGCTTACGGCAGGAAGCTAACTATGGCTACACCTTC. Its product reads: CASSLRQEANYGYTF.